Listed below are T cell receptor beta chains from one sample, sequenced in a study of T cell responses to AZD1222 COVID-19 vaccine. The data were produced by immunoSEQ multiplex PCR, yet TCRdb's version contains in-frame clones alone and is incomplete. This sample has fewer than 30,000 clones, with around 80% found just once. The sample here was peripheral blood, taken on day 0 of AZD1222 vaccination. These receptors came from an adult in good health. Both conserved end residues are part of each CDR3. Clone size appears in some rows only: once, few, many, or a class for an expanded clone.

TRBJ2-5,TRBV5-1,few,CASRQTGGIETQYF
TRBJ1-2,TRBV5-1,once,CASSFGHNYGYTF
TRBJ1-6,TRBV10-1,.,CASSESMPGSPLHF
TRBJ2-7,TRBV10-1,.,CASSPGYEQYF
TRBJ1-2,TRBV27,.,CASSSPSYGYTF
TRBJ2-3,TRBV10-3,once,CAISDEDRGFLKDTQYF
TRBJ1-2,TRBV6-2/TRBV6-3,.,CASSRPRQTRDYGYTF
TRBJ2-5,TRBV5-1,.,CASSLALQGGGETQYF
TRBJ1-1,TRBV4-2,.,CASSQRQVLEGTEAFF
TRBJ1-1,TRBV28,few,CASSFPWGAEEAFF
TRBJ1-5,TRBV18,.,CASSSGHLSNQPQHF
TRBJ2-5,TRBV4-2,.,CASSQGGTSGQETQYF
TRBJ2-5,TRBV7-2,few,CASSSSAWTQYF
TRBJ1-6,TRBV18,.,CASSLGTGKLNSPLHF
TRBJ2-1,TRBV5-8,.,CASSNQGRTYNEQFF
TRBJ2-1,TRBV11-2,.,CASSLNWDTYNEQFF
TRBJ2-3,TRBV5-5,medium-sized,CASSPRLGAGADTQYF
TRBJ2-1,TRBV7-2,once,CASSPPRLAGERNEQFF
TRBJ1-5,TRBV27,.,CASSLGANQPQHF
TRBJ2-3,TRBV19,.,CASSMEWTSGEDTQYF
TRBJ1-6,TRBV2,.,CASGTDTDASPLHF
TRBJ2-2,TRBV5-1,.,CASSLQPGGNAGELFF
TRBJ1-6,TRBV2,.,CASNGGPSPLHF
TRBJ2-5,TRBV19,once,CASTPRLGARRETQYF
TRBJ1-2,TRBV7-9,.,CASSLGTGLGGYTF
TRBJ1-2,TRBV7-6,.,CASSGRGNYGYTF
TRBJ2-3,TRBV5-4,once,CASSLVGYTQYF
TRBJ1-3,TRBV15,.,CATSRGRDTGNTIYF
TRBJ2-7,TRBV5-1,.,CASSRGLQSEQYF
TRBJ2-4,TRBV7-9,.,CASSPLGRVLAKNIQYF
TRBJ1-2,TRBV6-6,.,CASNLDGLEDGYTF
TRBJ1-1,TRBV25-1,.,CASSMNTEAFF
TRBJ2-1,TRBV7-2,.,CASSLEATRLEQFF
TRBJ2-1,TRBV5-6,.,CASKLGHSGEQFF
TRBJ1-4,TRBV25-1,.,CASCLGWDEKLFF
TRBJ2-4,TRBV12-5,.,CAVVCLIAGGPIRAKNIQYF
TRBJ1-3,TRBV3-1/TRBV3-2,few,CASSSQQPRGGGNTIYF
TRBJ1-2,TRBV2,.,CASRKDRGKGNYGYTF
TRBJ1-6,TRBV6-6,.,CASSYPVGGHVSPLHF
TRBJ1-5,TRBV30,.,CAWSVQGRQPQHF
TRBJ1-2,TRBV9,once,CASSVYSGAYGYTF
TRBJ1-4,TRBV5-8,.,CASSLGQLRKLFF
TRBJ2-2,TRBV7-9,.,CASSLESANTGELFF
TRBJ2-5,TRBV4-1,.,CASSQVVRGRLHETQYF
TRBJ2-2,TRBV27,.,CASSLSGPGELFF
TRBJ1-5,TRBV30,.,CAWCTGGAGNQPQHF
TRBJ1-6,TRBV7-2,once,CASSSGTGQTLHF